The source of this T cell receptor beta chain is a study of immune evolution from preneoplasia to lung adenocarcinoma. Points from the study as a whole: Top clone frequencies peaked in normal lung, apparently declining through invasive adenocarcinoma.

V lost 0 bases and J lost 5, with 12 bases in between. Germline V gene lookup returns CDR1 SGDLS and CDR2 YYNGEE. This CDR3 region has 15 residues. On this clone: Its antigen is undetermined.

Resections took place in Japan or China from about 2013 to 2018. The data were produced by immunoSEQ multiplex PCR, yet TCRdb's version contains in-frame clones alone and is incomplete. Counted here are about 15,000 clones, approximately 81% occurring once; the ten biggest clones make up 4.2%. The material sequenced was FFPE minimally invasive lung adenocarcinoma tissue. The clonotype comes from a person between 65 and 79 years old with lung adenocarcinoma. V is TRBV9 and J is TRBJ2-1, with D possibly being TRBD2 (7 bases). CDR3 protein: CASSVGGGANNEQFF. The CDR3 coding sequence is TGTGCCAGCAGCGTAGGAGGGGGGGCTAACAATGAGCAGTTCTTC.